The 19 T cell receptor beta chains given below trace back to one sample, sequenced in a study of shared clonotypes between healthy human individuals. Sequencing used immunoSEQ multiplex PCR; TCRdb keeps in-frame clones, though not all of them. The sample contains about 770,000 clones, roughly 72% of which appear only once. Sequenced: memory CD4+ T cells sorted from blood. Described subset: CD45RA-negative fraction. Receptors were obtained from a woman aged 30 to 39 in good health.

This clone was seen more than once but under ten times. The chain recombines TRBV7-9 with TRBJ2-2; D tentatively reads TRBD1 or TRBD2 (5 bases each). V lost 0 bases, J lost 5 bases, and 10 bases lay in between. From germline, CDR1 is SEHNR and CDR2 FQNEAQ (reference sequence). This CDR3 has 15 amino acids. The CDR3 nucleotides are TGTGCCAGCAGCTTAGCGGTGGGGGTAACCGGGGAGCTGTTTTTT. This translates into CASSLAVGVTGELFF.

The chain links TRBV7-2 to TRBJ2-7, with D perhaps matching TRBD1 (5 bases). Trimming cost V 1 base and J 2 bases, with 12 bases left between them. This CDR3 contains 15 residues. The germline V gene encodes CDR1 SGHTA and CDR2 FQGNSA. CDR3 sequence reads: CASSLVGDSTYEQYF. The CDR3 nucleotides read TGTGCCAGCAGCTTAGTAGGTGACAGCACCTACGAGCAGTACTTC.

The chain links TRBV5-1 to TRBJ1-1, with a tentative D call TRBD1 (6 bases). This CDR3 has 14 residues. CDR1 and CDR2 from the germline V gene are SGHRS and YFSETQ. Trimming took 5 bases from V and 1 from J, leaving 12 bases between them. The CDR3 here is CASREDSTNTEAFF. The CDR3 region has the DNA TGCGCCAGCAGGGAGGACAGCACGAACACTGAAGCTTTCTTT.

This sequence joins TRBV30 and TRBJ1-5; D is undetermined. The germline gives CDR1 GTSNPN, CDR2 SVGIG (reference sequence). V was cut by 5 bases and J by 2 bases, with 10 bases left in between. This CDR3 is 13 amino acids long. The DNA for the CDR3 is TGTGCCTGGGGATCGTTGGGCAATCAGCCCCAGCATTTT. This encodes CAWGSLGNQPQHF.

The chain employs TRBV19 and TRBJ1-1; TRBD1 matches 9 bases. The CDR3 is 12 residues long. The trim removed 6 bases at V and 7 bases at J, leaving 3 bases unmatched. From germline, CDR1 is LNHDA and CDR2 SQIVND (reference sequence). CDR3 sequence (DNA): TGTGCCAGTAGGCGGACAGGGGTTGAAGCTTTCTTT. Residues: CASRRTGVEAFF.

The V and J genes are TRBV5-1 and TRBJ2-7; 10 nucleotides match TRBD1. Germline V gene sequence: CDR1 SGHRS, CDR2 YFSETQ. The CDR3 contains 14 residues. The V gene end was trimmed by 3 bases and the J gene end by 5 bases; junction bases not matched to a gene: 5. The CDR3 loop reads CASSSGQGFNEQYF. In DNA form, the CDR3 reads TGCGCCAGCAGCTCGGGACAGGGGTTCAACGAGCAGTACTTC.

This clone was seen at least ten times. This chain links TRBV19 with TRBJ2-3; D gene ambiguous. The CDR3 totals 15 residues. V was clipped by 0 bases and J by 2 bases, with 9 bases between them. From germline, CDR1 is LNHDA and CDR2 SQIVND (reference sequence). The CDR3 DNA reads as TGTGCCAGTAGTATAGATGCAGACGACACAGATACGCAGTATTTT. It is translated as CASSIDADDTDTQYF.

This sequence joins TRBV15 and TRBJ2-2; 8 nucleotides line up with TRBD2. V gave up 3 bases and J gave up 6 bases; unmatched junction bases: 9. CDR1 and CDR2 (germline): LNHNV, YYDKDF (reference sequence). This CDR3 has 16 amino acids. The CDR3 is CATSRGQAGVPGELFF. CDR3 nucleotides: TGTGCCACCAGCAGGGGTCAAGCGGGAGTTCCCGGGGAGCTGTTTTTT. Full variable domain (outside the CDR3, taken from reference TRBV15 and TRBJ2-2): DAMVIQNPRYQVTQFGKPVTLSCSQTLNHNVMYWYQQKSSQAPKLLFHYYDKDFNNEADTPDNFQSRRPNTSFCFLDIRSPGLGDTAMYLCATSRGQAGVPGELFFGEGSRLTVL.

The sample holds one count of this clone. The rearrangement uses TRBV30 and TRBJ2-5; TRBD2 is a possible D gene (5 bases). Matching the DNA end better, TRBJ2-7 makes the J call doubtful. Germline-derived CDR1 and CDR2 are GTSNPN and SVGIG (reference sequence). This CDR3 spans 11 amino acids. This chain's CDR3 is CAWGSSYEQYF. The CDR3 coding sequence is TGTGCCTGGGGGAGTTCCTACGAGCAGTACTTC.

This sequence joins TRBV6-5 and TRBJ2-7; 13 nucleotides line up with TRBD2. This CDR3 comprises 15 residues. Trimming cost V 6 bases and J 2 bases; bases outside gene matches: 4. The germline V gene has CDR1 MNHEY and CDR2 SVGAGI. CDR3 in DNA: TGTGCCAGCAGCCGCGGGACTAGCGGGACCTACGAGCAGTACTTC. Its translation: CASSRGTSGTYEQYF.

The chain recombines TRBV6-5 with TRBJ2-5; D perhaps matches TRBD1 (7 bases). V shed 0 bases and J shed 10 bases, with 18 bases lying between them. The CDR3 sequence is 15 residues long. In germline, CDR1 is MNHEY, CDR2 SVGAGI. CDR3 amino acids: CASSYSMGQGGNQYF. CDR3 coding DNA: TGTGCCAGCAGTTACTCGATGGGGCAGGGGGGTAACCAGTACTTC.

The chain uses TRBV2 and TRBJ2-3, with 10 bases matching TRBD2. V gave up 6 bases and J gave up 1 base; unmatched junction bases: 1. Looked up from germline, CDR1 is SNHLY and CDR2 is FYNNEI. The CDR3 consists of 14 residues. The CDR3 nucleotides are TGTGCCAGCAGCACTAGCGGGGGCACAGATACGCAGTATTTT. Its protein product is CASSTSGGTDTQYF. Based on the CDR3 plus reference TRBV2 and TRBJ2-3, the full variable domain is EPEVTQTPSHQVTQMGQEVILRCVPISNHLYFYWYRQILGQKVEFLVSFYNNEISEKSEIFDDQFSVERPDGSNFTLKIRSTKLEDSAMYFCASSTSGGTDTQYFGPGTRLTVL.

The rearrangement links TRBV4-2 to TRBJ1-1; TRBD1 matches 8 bases. The CDR3 has 14 residues. Per the germline V gene, CDR1 is LGHNA and CDR2 is YNFKEQ. J was trimmed by 11 bases and V by 3 bases; bases with no gene match: 11. CDR3 sequence (DNA): TGTGCCAGCAGCCACGTCCACGGACAGGGTGGGGCTTTCTTT. It yields the protein CASSHVHGQGGAFF.

A single count supports this clone. V usage is TRBV20-1 and J usage is TRBJ1-4; D not resolved. This CDR3 comprises 11 residues. Germline V gene data show CDR1 as DFQATT and CDR2 as SNEGSKA (reference sequence). V was pared by 6 bases and J by 7 bases, with 9 bases between. CDR3 DNA sequence: TGCAGTGCGCCCAACACTGAAAAACTGTTTTTT. Translation: CSAPNTEKLFF.

Worth noting for this clone: At one end the junction does not follow the germline gene, possibly because of a read error. The CDR3 DNA reads TGTGCCAGCAGCTCTACTAGCGGGAGTAGTTCCTTCAATGAGCAGTTCTTC. Translated, it gives CASSSTSGSSSFNEQFF. The chain uses TRBV7-2 and TRBJ2-1; 11 bases map to TRBD2. Germline values: CDR1 SGHTA, CDR2 FQGNSA. The CDR3 spans 17 residues.

J is TRBJ2-5 and V is TRBV4-1; D is undetermined. The V end was cut by 0 bases, the J end by 5 bases, with 4 bases between. The CDR3 sequence is 12 residues long. Germline V gene sequence: CDR1 MGHRA, CDR2 YSYEKL. The CDR3 region has the DNA TGCGCCAGCAGCCAAGATATTGAGACCCAGTACTTC. It is translated as CASSQDIETQYF.

V and J are TRBV28 and TRBJ2-5; TRBD2 matches at 7 bases. Per germline, CDR1 MDHEN and CDR2 SYDVKM. V shed 4 bases and J 2 bases; nucleotides not matched to a gene: 7. The CDR3 covers 15 residues. The CDR3 protein is CASSSSNGRQETQYF. The DNA of the CDR3 is TGTGCCAGCAGTTCCTCGAACGGGAGGCAAGAGACCCAGTACTTC.

CDR3 bases: TGTGCCAGCTCACCCCCTCCCTCTACGGGCCGGGGGACTGAAGCTTTCTTT. This encodes CASSPPPSTGRGTEAFF. This chain uses TRBV18 with TRBJ1-1, with D maybe TRBD1 (5 bases). This CDR3 is built from 17 residues. V was clipped by 3 bases and J by 5 bases, with 22 bases between them. Germline V gene data show CDR1 as KGHSH and CDR2 as LQKENI. The complete variable domain, with remaining parts taken from reference TRBV18 and TRBJ1-1, reads NAGVMQNPRHLVRRRGQEARLRCSPMKGHSHVYWYRQLPEEGLKFMVYLQKENIIDESGMPKERFSAEFPKEGPSILRIQQVVRGDSAAYFCASSPPPSTGRGTEAFFGQGTRLTVV.

This clone was detected only a few times. The V call is TRBV18, the J call TRBJ1-1; 9 positions match TRBD1. Germline V lookup: CDR1 KGHSH, CDR2 LQKENI. The CDR3 contains 15 residues. The V segment lost 4 bases and the J segment 3 bases; nucleotides outside the gene matches: 6. CDR3 nucleotide sequence: TGTGCCAGCTCACGCCCCGGGACAGGGCACACTGAAGCTTTCTTT. Translating it yields CASSRPGTGHTEAFF.